This TCR beta chain was sequenced during a study of monozygotic twins with inflammatory bowel disease (dated by TCRdb to between 2017 and 2020). Background for the entire study: The complete study included about 30 monozygotic twin pairs: 19 IBD-discordant Danish pairs and nine German pairs, of which four were IBD-concordant and five were IBD-discordant. The search for disease-associated traits relied mainly on comparing, within discordant pairs, IBD patients with their genetically identical healthy co-twins. Each individual had, on average, about 151 000 unique TCRalpha sequences and 181 000 unique TCRbeta sequences available for analysis.

What the authors observed across the whole study: Repertoire similarity did not differ between concordant and discordant twins, which could be due to limited statistical power. Compared with healthy twins, IBD patients had fewer clonotypes in common with other individuals, a difference most pronounced in patients showing signs of disease activity. TCRbeta repertoire diversity, by inverse Simpson index, was decreased in IBD patients compared with their healthy co-twins. Because patients received different immunosuppressive treatments, the repertoires may have picked up extra background noise and variability between individuals. The results gave no support for a single strong signal or clonotype linked to IBD. Distinction between different T cell subtypes could not be achieved in the analysis.

The library was generated by 5' RACE. Preparation of each TCR library used 3,000 to 4,000 ng of total RNA. For each sample, cDNA synthesis with SMARTScribe reverse transcriptase was split into eight separate reactions. During cDNA synthesis, template switching was used to introduce unique molecular identifiers that contained a 6-nucleotide sample barcode. TCRalpha and TCRbeta cDNA was amplified by two nested PCRs of approximately 17 and 9 cycles, with bead purification after each PCR. Before amplification, the cDNA was treated with uracil DNA-glycosylase and purified using the QIAquick PCR purification kit. In the second PCR, Illumina TruSeq-compatible adapters and sample-specific barcodes were added. TapeStation and Qubit were used to check library quality and concentration, and 5 to 6.5 ng of each library was pooled. The pooled libraries were sequenced with 2 x 100 bp reads and custom sequencing primers on an Illumina HiSeq2500 single-index Rapid Run. On the study's bioinformatics: MiGEC version 1.2.6 was used for UMI-based consensus assembly, which corrected PCR and sequencing errors. MiXCR version 2.1.1 was used for V(D)J alignment, clonotype assembly and CDR3 extraction. To normalise gene usage, clonotype sharing and MAIT/NKT TCR abundance, the top 1000, 10 000 and 20 000 clonotypes in each sample were analysed. Diversity was computed as the inverse Simpson index with the vegan R package after downsampling to 27 000 UMIs. Paired Mann-Whitney U tests on discordant twin pairs were used, with Benjamini-Hochberg multiple-testing correction. TCRdb reprocessed the reads; each CDR3 protein sequence makes one entry, and DNA is unavailable. None of the V and J calls come from the authors' own analysis; TCRdb made them. The sample has roughly 200,000 distinct CDR3 sequences on record. The ten most abundant clones make up around 7.6% of the sample.

A word on this clonotype: It lacks a known antigen.

From each donor, a roughly 2.5 ml peripheral blood sample was collected into PAXgene tubes and stored at -80 degrees C. Total RNA was isolated from whole blood with the PAXgene blood miRNA kit on an automated QIAcube, without T cell sorting. Peripheral blood from monozygotic twin pairs who were concordant or discordant for inflammatory bowel disease underwent deep TCRalpha and TCRbeta repertoire profiling using unique molecular barcoding. Smoking habits were recorded for all twin pairs, and individuals were classified as current, former or never smokers. From its cysteine to its phenylalanine, the CDR3 spans 14 amino acids. No DNA has been recorded. The germline V gene specifies SGHTA as CDR1 and FQGNSA as CDR2.

The clonotype originates from a human donor with ulcerative colitis or Crohn's disease, or a healthy co-twin of an affected twin (not recorded which). The V and J genes are TRBV7-2 and TRBJ2-3; the D call from TCRdb, TRBD2, cannot be confirmed without DNA. The sequenced sample was blood. CDR3 region: CASKRSGGTDTQYF.